What follows are 19 T cell receptor beta chains derived from one specimen sequenced in a study of monozygotic twins with inflammatory bowel disease. TCRdb re-called the 5' RACE reads and catalogs CDR3 proteins one per entry, DNA excluded. The sample data list about 160,000 distinct CDR3 sequences. The sample consisted of blood. The source of these receptors is a human donor with ulcerative colitis or Crohn's disease, or a healthy co-twin of an affected twin (not recorded which).

The chain links TRBV20-1 to TRBJ1-5; there is no DNA to check the TCRdb D call of TRBD1. The CDR3 is 13 amino acids. The germline V gene has CDR1 DFQATT and CDR2 SNEGSKA (reference sequence). CDR3 protein: CSALPGGNQPQHF.

The chain links TRBV12-3 or TRBV12-4 to TRBJ1-5; TCRdb's D gene call, TRBD1, goes unchecked for lack of DNA. The CDR3 has 15 amino acids. The CDR3 loop reads CASSPISLTGQPQHF.

The V call is TRBV4-1, the J call TRBJ2-7; the D gene TCRdb calls, TRBD1, cannot be checked with no DNA. This CDR3 is built from 16 residues. Germline V CDR1 and CDR2: MGHRA, YSYEKL. This CDR3 is CASSHLLGTGTYEQYF.

This chain connects TRBV6-2 or TRBV6-3 to TRBJ2-2. Germline V gene sequence: CDR1 MNHEY, CDR2 SVGEGT. The CDR3 spans 15 residues. CDR3 region: CASSYPNDGPGELFF.

This chain connects TRBV5-5 to TRBJ2-6. The CDR3 totals 15 residues. CDR1 and CDR2 (germline): SGHKS, YYEKEE (reference sequence). The CDR3 spells CASSSWRFGANVLTF.

This chain joins TRBV20-1 and TRBJ2-4; the TCRdb call, TRBD2, lacks DNA for checking. The CDR3 sequence is 18 residues long. Germline CDR1 is DFQATT and CDR2 is SNEGSKA (reference sequence). The CDR3 is CSARRRPGLAGAKNIQYF.

The chain has TRBV5-1 and TRBJ2-3; TCRdb's D call of TRBD1 is untestable without DNA. Germline V lookup: CDR1 SGHRS, CDR2 YFSETQ. The CDR3 length is 14 residues. The chain's CDR3 is CASSYGLGPDTQYF. The full variable domain, in which reference TRBV5-1 and TRBJ2-3 provide the parts outside the CDR3, is KAGVTQTPRYLIKTRGQQVTLSCSPISGHRSVSWYQQTPGQGLQFLFEYFSETQRNKGNFPGRFSGRQFSNSRSEMNVSTLELGDSALYLCASSYGLGPDTQYFGPGTRLTVL.

The rearrangement links TRBV5-1 to TRBJ2-1; TCRdb proposes TRBD2, but this gene call is untestable without DNA. The CDR3 is 16 residues long. In germline, CDR1 is SGHRS, CDR2 YFSETQ. CDR3 region: CASSLMASGNYNEQFF.

The J gene is TRBJ1-3, the V gene TRBV7-2. This CDR3 is built from 16 residues. The germline V gene has CDR1 SGHTA and CDR2 FQGNSA. The CDR3 here is CASSLAGLSQGNTIYF. The entire variable domain, with the rest obtained from reference TRBV7-2 and TRBJ1-3, is as follows: GAGVSQSPSNKVTEKGKDVELRCDPISGHTALYWYRQSLGQGLEFLIYFQGNSAPDKSGLPSDRFSAERTGGSVSTLTIQRTQQEDSAVYLCASSLAGLSQGNTIYFGEGSWLTVV.

V gene TRBV20-1 combines with J gene TRBJ2-7. Germline V gives CDR1 DFQATT, CDR2 SNEGSKA (reference sequence). The CDR3 contains 13 residues. The CDR3 is CSAQSNISYEQYF.

The chain recombines TRBV28 with TRBJ2-3; TCRdb's D gene call, TRBD1, goes unchecked for lack of DNA. This CDR3 is 14 amino acids long. Germline assignment: CDR1 MDHEN and CDR2 SYDVKM. The CDR3: CASSIGQGYDTQYF.

This sequence joins TRBV6-5 and TRBJ2-3. The germline V gene has CDR1 MNHEY and CDR2 SVGAGI. This CDR3 spans 16 amino acids. CDR3 protein: CASSTRVLSVTDTQYF.

Here the CDR3 reads CSVEDRGGSYEQYF. V is TRBV29-1 and J is TRBJ2-7; TCRdb's D gene call, TRBD2, goes unchecked for lack of DNA. The length of the CDR3 is 14 residues. Germline V gives CDR1 SQVTM, CDR2 ANQGSEA.

The chain combines TRBV15 with TRBJ2-3; TCRdb proposes TRBD2, but this gene call is untestable without DNA. CDR1 is LNHNV and CDR2 is YYDKDF in the germline V gene (reference sequence). The CDR3 covers 16 residues. CDR3: CATSSRTSGRTDTQYF.

V is TRBV25-1 and J is TRBJ2-1; the TRBD1 assignment by TCRdb is unverifiable without DNA. Germline V CDR1 and CDR2: MGHDK, SYGVNS. The CDR3 runs 14 residues. CDR3 residues: CASSVAGPYNEQFF.

This chain uses TRBV20-1 with TRBJ1-1. Germline V gene data show CDR1 as DFQATT and CDR2 as SNEGSKA (reference sequence). The CDR3 loop spans 16 amino acids. The CDR3 sequence: CSARAPLPGQNTEAFF.

The rearrangement links TRBV20-1 to TRBJ2-1. Germline CDR1 DFQATT, CDR2 SNEGSKA (reference sequence). CDR3 length: 15 residues. CDR3 protein: CSARGTREPYNEQFF.

This chain links TRBV5-5 with TRBJ2-3; the TCRdb call, TRBD1, lacks DNA for checking. The CDR3 is made up of 16 amino acids. Germline loops: CDR1 SGHKS, CDR2 YYEKEE (reference sequence). The chain's CDR3 is CASSRGTGGGPDTQYF.

The chain has TRBV20-1 and TRBJ2-1. The CDR3 has 12 amino acids. Germline CDR1 DFQATT, CDR2 SNEGSKA (reference sequence). CDR3 residues: CSASKRSNEQFF.